These 28 T cell receptor beta chains were sequenced from one sample in a study of T cells after yellow fever vaccination (dated by TCRdb to the late 2010s). Reading the label with the study, this specimen's treatment or condition is: live attenuated yellow fever vaccine strain. Libraries were constructed by 5' RACE. TCRdb records Illumina HiSeq 2500 as the sequencer. Starting from the raw public reads, TCRdb applied fastp trimming at Q25, assembled clones with MiXCR and retained in-frame beta chains. One record per CDR3 amino acid sequence lists the most common genes and DNA. The sample data list some 560,000 distinct CDR3 sequences, and 17% of these were observed just once. Clones ranked in the top ten supply around 16% of the sample. Sample: PBMCs, taken 5 to 6 days after the first yellow fever vaccination. The source of these receptors is a man aged 18 to 29 who received the YFV17D yellow fever vaccine.

This clonotype was observed a few times. The V gene is TRBV19, the J gene TRBJ1-5, with TRBD1 matching over 10 bases. Looked up from germline, CDR1 is LNHDA and CDR2 is SQIVND (reference sequence). V was pared by 5 bases and J by 0 bases, with 13 bases of the junction left unmatched. The CDR3 is 19 amino acids. The CDR3 DNA reads as TGTGCCAGTAGTGCACGGGACAGGGGACTTGTGGCTAGCAATCAGCCCCAGCATTTT. Amino acids: CASSARDRGLVASNQPQHF.

This clonotype was detected only a few times. This rearrangement joins TRBV11-2 to TRBJ2-7; D may be TRBD1 (6 bases). The length of the CDR3 is 18 residues. V lost 2 bases and J 3 bases, leaving 23 bases between the germline ends. Germline CDR1 is SGHAT and CDR2 is FQNNGV. In DNA form, the CDR3 reads TGTGCCAGCAGCTTAAAGGACCTTTCGTGGGCAGGGGACTACGAGCAGTACTTC. It translates to CASSLKDLSWAGDYEQYF. The complete variable domain, with remaining parts taken from reference TRBV11-2 and TRBJ2-7, reads EAGVAQSPRYKIIEKRQSVAFWCNPISGHATLYWYQQILGQGPKLLIQFQNNGVVDDSQLPKDRFSAERLKGVDSTLKIQPAKLEDSAVYLCASSLKDLSWAGDYEQYFGPGTRLTVT.

CDR3 DNA: TGTGCCAGCAGCTTAGGGGGGACAGGGCCCAGCGATACGCAGTATTTT. It is translated as CASSLGGTGPSDTQYF. The chain employs TRBV11-2 and TRBJ2-3; 9 nucleotides align to TRBD1. CDR1 and CDR2 from the germline V gene are SGHAT and FQNNGV. V was pared by 1 base and J by 6 bases, with 8 bases of the junction left unmatched. CDR3 length equals 16 residues.

This clonotype was observed at least ten times. The rearrangement uses TRBV5-1 and TRBJ2-2, with TRBD2 matching over 11 bases. CDR1 SGHRS and CDR2 YFSETQ come from the germline V gene. This CDR3 is built from 17 residues. Germline trimming cut 1 base from V and 0 bases from J; bases unmatched to any gene: 2. The CDR3 here is CASSLKTSGANTGELFF. Here the CDR3 DNA reads TGCGCCAGCAGCTTGAAGACTAGCGGGGCGAACACCGGGGAGCTGTTTTTT.

In this sample, this clonotype turned up a few times. The chain is built from TRBV5-1 and TRBJ1-1; D unclear. The ends were cut back, 3 bases at V and 7 bases at J, with 16 bases in the middle. This CDR3 has 14 residues. CDR1 is SGHRS, CDR2 YFSETQ, per germline. The CDR3 sequence: CASSSTGTEGEAFF. The CDR3 DNA reads as TGCGCCAGCAGCTCTACGGGTACGGAGGGTGAAGCTTTCTTT.

This clonotype was recorded at least ten times. This chain connects TRBV12-3 or TRBV12-4 to TRBJ1-1; D unclear. This CDR3 is built from 13 residues. V was clipped by 6 bases and J by 0 bases, with 8 bases between them. CDR3 protein: CASRSILNTEAFF. CDR3 nucleotide sequence: TGTGCCAGCAGGTCCATACTGAACACTGAAGCTTTCTTT.

The V gene is TRBV5-1, the J gene TRBJ1-3; 7 positions match TRBD1. The CDR3 is 15 amino acids. The V gene's germline CDR1 is SGHRS and CDR2 YFSETQ. J was trimmed by 4 bases and V by 1 base; bases with no gene match: 5. CDR3 bases: TGCGCCAGCAGCTTGACCGGGACAGAGGGAAACACCATATATTTT. This gives the protein CASSLTGTEGNTIYF. Using reference TRBV5-1 and TRBJ1-3 for the parts outside the CDR3, the full variable domain is KAGVTQTPRYLIKTRGQQVTLSCSPISGHRSVSWYQQTPGQGLQFLFEYFSETQRNKGNFPGRFSGRQFSNSRSEMNVSTLELGDSALYLCASSLTGTEGNTIYFGEGSWLTVV.

This clonotype showed up just once. The J gene is TRBJ2-7, the V gene TRBV11-2, with 8 bases aligning to TRBD2. Germline V lookup: CDR1 SGHAT, CDR2 FQNNGV. With 8 bases clipped from V and 1 base from J, the junction kept 10 bases outside the gene matches. This CDR3 comprises 15 residues. The chain's CDR3 is CASGGLRGVSYEQYF. The CDR3 nucleotides read TGTGCCAGCGGCGGGTTGCGGGGGGTTTCCTACGAGCAGTACTTC.

The chain recombines TRBV9 with TRBJ2-7; possibly TRBD1 for D (6 bases). V was cut by 3 bases and J by 3 bases, with 22 bases left in between. Germline CDR1 and CDR2: SGDLS and YYNGEE. The CDR3 sequence is 17 residues long. The CDR3 bases are TGTGCCAGCAGCGCCCGGGTTGGGGCCTCAGGGGTCTACGAGCAGTACTTC. As protein: CASSARVGASGVYEQYF.

J is TRBJ2-5 and V is TRBV4-3; TRBD2 matches 11 bases. Germline V CDR1 and CDR2: LGHNA, YSLEER. Trimming at V came to 0 bases and at J to 5 bases, leaving 5 bases not matched to a gene. The CDR3 covers 16 residues. The CDR3 DNA follows: TGCGCCAGCAGCCAAGACGGGACTAGCGGATTGGAGACCCAGTACTTC. Its translation: CASSQDGTSGLETQYF.

This chain links TRBV20-1 with TRBJ1-5; D might be TRBD1 (5 bases). Trimming cost V 3 bases and J 4 bases, with 13 bases left between them. The CDR3 extends over 14 amino acids. Germline V gene data show CDR1 as DFQATT and CDR2 as SNEGSKA (reference sequence). The CDR3 protein is CSARSGQTNQPQHF. The CDR3 region has the DNA TGCAGTGCTAGGTCGGGGCAGACTAATCAGCCCCAGCATTTT.

V is TRBV5-1 and J is TRBJ1-2, with 8 bases identical to TRBD1. Trimming removed 4 bases from V and 1 base from J; junction bases left unmatched: 6. Germline values: CDR1 SGHRS, CDR2 YFSETQ. The CDR3 consists of 15 residues. The CDR3 nucleotides read TGCGCCAGCAGCCGACGACAGGGGATTAACTATGGCTACACCTTC. This gives the protein CASSRRQGINYGYTF.

This clonotype was observed a handful of times. J is TRBJ2-7 and V is TRBV12-3 or TRBV12-4, with a possible D match to TRBD1 (6 bases). The CDR3 consists of 15 residues. V lost 4 bases and J 3 bases, leaving 16 bases between the germline ends. The CDR3 DNA is TGTGCCAGCAGTTCCGGTCAGGGGATACTCTACGAGCAGTACTTC. Protein: CASSSGQGILYEQYF.

This clonotype was found a few times. The rearrangement uses TRBV5-1 and TRBJ2-1; 7 nucleotides align to TRBD1. Germline CDR1 reads SGHRS; CDR2 reads YFSETQ. V shed 4 bases, J shed 5 bases, and the junction held 9 bases outside the gene matches. This CDR3 has 15 residues. The CDR3 nucleotides read TGCGCCAGCAGCGTGAGGCAGGGGGATCACAATGAGCAGTTCTTC. Its protein product is CASSVRQGDHNEQFF.

The V gene is TRBV19, the J gene TRBJ1-1; a weak D match, TRBD1 (5 bases). CDR1 is LNHDA and CDR2 is SQIVND in the germline V gene (reference sequence). V dropped 7 bases and J dropped 4 bases, with 13 bases sitting between them. The CDR3 has 13 residues. CDR3 loop: CASTAGRATEAFF. The CDR3 DNA reads as TGTGCCAGTACCGCAGGGCGAGCCACTGAAGCTTTCTTT.

The genes are TRBV7-9 and TRBJ2-5; either TRBD1 or TRBD2 may fit D (5 bases each). V gave up 1 base and J gave up 2 bases, with 14 bases separating them. The CDR3 runs 16 residues. The V gene's germline CDR1 is SEHNR and CDR2 FQNEAQ (reference sequence). CDR3 protein: CASSLEERTLQETQYF. Here the CDR3 DNA reads TGTGCCAGCAGCTTAGAAGAGCGGACACTTCAAGAGACCCAGTACTTC.

CDR3 nucleotide sequence: TGCGCCAGCAGCCGAAACCCGCCGGGGAGAGGATACGAAAAACTGTTTTTT. It translates to CASSRNPPGRGYEKLFF. The genes are TRBV4-1 and TRBJ1-4; no definite D call. The CDR3 covers 17 residues. Germline V gene sequence: CDR1 MGHRA, CDR2 YSYEKL. V shed 4 bases and J shed 8 bases, with 23 bases lying between them.

This clonotype was observed a few times. V and J are TRBV20-1 and TRBJ1-4; D is unclear. Germline V lookup: CDR1 DFQATT, CDR2 SNEGSKA (reference sequence). V dropped 0 bases and J dropped 7 bases, with 9 bases sitting between them. The CDR3 runs to 13 residues. CDR3 amino acids: CSARDDGSEKLFF. The CDR3, as DNA: TGCAGTGCTAGAGATGACGGGAGTGAAAAACTGTTTTTT.

This clonotype was counted between two and nine times. The DNA for the CDR3 is TGTGCCAGTAGTATTAAGGACACTGAAGCTTTCTTT. This sequence encodes CASSIKDTEAFF. This chain links TRBV19 with TRBJ1-1; D not certain. The CDR3 extends over 12 amino acids. Trimming took 3 bases from V and 3 from J, leaving 5 bases between them. CDR1 is LNHDA and CDR2 is SQIVND in the germline V gene (reference sequence).

The chain carries TRBV15 and TRBJ2-4; D is possibly TRBD2 (5 bases). Trimming removed 3 bases from V and 3 bases from J, with 12 bases in between. Germline-derived CDR1 and CDR2 are LNHNV and YYDKDF (reference sequence). The CDR3 spans 15 residues. CDR3: CATSRPGWGKNIQYF. CDR3 sequence (DNA): TGTGCCACCAGCAGGCCGGGATGGGGCAAAAACATTCAGTACTTC.

There are a few counts of this clonotype. The chain combines TRBV18 with TRBJ2-7, with 11 positions matching TRBD1. The CDR3 covers 14 residues. Germline V gene data show CDR1 as KGHSH and CDR2 as LQKENI. Trimming cost V 5 bases and J 2 bases; bases outside gene matches: 2. The CDR3 spells CASSRTGGPYEQYF. The CDR3, as DNA: TGTGCCAGCTCAAGGACAGGGGGCCCCTACGAGCAGTACTTC.

The DNA for the CDR3 is TGTGCCAGCAGTCCCGGGACAGGGATCGAGCAGTACTTC. This translates into CASSPGTGIEQYF. The chain employs TRBV6-1 and TRBJ2-7; 9 bases are a match to TRBD1. Germline trimming cut 5 bases from V and 6 bases from J; bases unmatched to any gene: 5. Germline-derived CDR1 and CDR2 are MNHNS and SASEGT. The CDR3 runs to 13 residues.

The chain combines TRBV7-2 with TRBJ2-3; D gene ambiguous. Germline V gives CDR1 SGHTA, CDR2 FQGNSA. There are 14 residues in the CDR3. The V end lost 6 bases, the J end lost 0 bases, and 10 bases lay between the germline ends. DNA of the CDR3: TGTGCCAGCAGGCCCCCCGGAAGCACAGATACGCAGTATTTT. This encodes CASRPPGSTDTQYF.

This clonotype was observed a few times. The chain uses TRBV4-3 and TRBJ1-4; D is possibly TRBD1 (5 bases). Germline assignment: CDR1 LGHNA and CDR2 YSLEER. Between the trimmed V and J ends, which lost 3 bases and 6 bases, there was a span of 17 bases. This CDR3 has 16 residues. In DNA, the CDR3 is TGCGCCAGCAGCCATGAAGAAGGCAGGGTCGATGAAAAACTGTTTTTT. Amino acid sequence: CASSHEEGRVDEKLFF.

The chain employs TRBV20-1 and TRBJ2-5; 7 bases agree with TRBD1. Germline V CDR1 and CDR2: DFQATT, SNEGSKA (reference sequence). J lost 2 bases, V lost 4 bases, and 10 bases had no gene match. The length of the CDR3 is 15 residues. The CDR3 DNA follows: TGCAGTGCTACCTTACTTCCGGGACAGCAAGAGACCCAGTACTTC. Encoded protein: CSATLLPGQQETQYF.

This clonotype occurred a few times. The gene calls are TRBV7-9 and TRBJ2-2, with D possibly TRBD1 on 5 matching bases. CDR1 is SEHNR, CDR2 FQNEAQ, per germline (reference sequence). Trimming cost V 6 bases and J 6 bases, with 14 bases left between them. The CDR3 has 14 residues. In DNA, the CDR3 is TGTGCCAGCAGTCCTCAGGGATCCCCCGGGGAGCTGTTTTTT. Translating gives CASSPQGSPGELFF.

This clonotype was seen more than once but under ten times. The rearrangement joins TRBV20-1 to TRBJ2-1; D is perhaps TRBD2 (6 bases). This CDR3 has 14 amino acids. V was cut by 1 base and J by 2 bases, with 9 bases left in between. Germline values: CDR1 DFQATT, CDR2 SNEGSKA (reference sequence). The CDR3 sequence: CSARGWGAYNEQFF. Written as DNA, the CDR3 is TGCAGTGCTAGAGGCTGGGGGGCCTACAATGAGCAGTTCTTC.

The table lists this clonotype with a few counts. An end of the junction does not agree with germline; a read error may underlie this. The V gene is TRBV5-1, the J gene TRBJ2-7, with TRBD2 identical over 9 bases. This CDR3 spans 14 amino acids. CDR1 and CDR2 (germline): SGHRS, YFSETQ. CDR3 DNA: TGCGCCAGCACGCCCATGACTGCAGCGGGGGGCGCAGAGTTC. Encoded protein: CASTPMTAAGGAEF.